The clone carrying this T cell receptor beta chain occurred many times. V was pared by 6 bases and J by 4 bases, with 13 bases between. This CDR3 contains 14 residues. CDR1 is LNHDA, CDR2 SQIVND, per germline (reference sequence). These data come from a study of blood T cell repertoires in COVID-19. The data were produced by immunoSEQ multiplex PCR, yet TCRdb's version contains in-frame clones alone and is incomplete. Of about 220,000 clones in the sample, just under 85% were seen once. This chain uses TRBV19 with TRBJ1-5; no definite D call. The specimen sequenced was PBMCs or T cells enriched from blood (not recorded which). This clonotype originated in a woman in her 40s with acute COVID-19. DNA of the CDR3: TGTGCCAGTAGATTCCGGGAGGTGAATCAGCCCCAGCATTTT. Translation: CASRFREVNQPQHF.